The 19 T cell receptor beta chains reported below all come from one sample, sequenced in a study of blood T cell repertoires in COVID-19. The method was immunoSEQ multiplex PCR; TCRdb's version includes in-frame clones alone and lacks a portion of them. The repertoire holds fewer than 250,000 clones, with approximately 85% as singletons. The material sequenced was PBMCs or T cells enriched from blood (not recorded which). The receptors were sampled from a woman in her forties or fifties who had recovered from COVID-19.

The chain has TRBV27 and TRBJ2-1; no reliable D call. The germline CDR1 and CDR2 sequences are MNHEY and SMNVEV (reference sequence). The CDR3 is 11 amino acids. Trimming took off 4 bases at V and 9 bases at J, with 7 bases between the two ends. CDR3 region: CASSSTGEQFF. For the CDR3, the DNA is TGTGCCAGCAGTTCAACGGGTGAGCAGTTCTTC.

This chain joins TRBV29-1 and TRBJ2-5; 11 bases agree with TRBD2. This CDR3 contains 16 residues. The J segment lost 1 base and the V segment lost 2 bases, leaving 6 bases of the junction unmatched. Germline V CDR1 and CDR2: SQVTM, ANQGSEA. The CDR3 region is CSVEPSLAGGQETQYF. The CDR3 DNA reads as TGCAGCGTTGAACCCTCTCTAGCGGGGGGCCAAGAGACCCAGTACTTC.

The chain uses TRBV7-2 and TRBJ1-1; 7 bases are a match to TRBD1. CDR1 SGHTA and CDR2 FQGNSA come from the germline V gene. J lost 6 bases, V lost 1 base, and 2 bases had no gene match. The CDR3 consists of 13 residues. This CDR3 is CASSLGGGPEAFF. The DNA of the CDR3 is TGTGCCAGCAGCTTAGGAGGGGGCCCTGAAGCTTTCTTT.

CDR3 DNA: TGCAGCGTTGACGGGCAGGAGGAGACCTACGAGCAGTACTTC. This gives the protein CSVDGQEETYEQYF. The rearrangement uses TRBV29-1 and TRBJ2-7, with D tentatively TRBD2 (5 bases). Trimming removed 3 bases at V and 2 bases at J, with 14 bases between. There are 14 residues in the CDR3. Germline-derived CDR1 and CDR2 are SQVTM and ANQGSEA.

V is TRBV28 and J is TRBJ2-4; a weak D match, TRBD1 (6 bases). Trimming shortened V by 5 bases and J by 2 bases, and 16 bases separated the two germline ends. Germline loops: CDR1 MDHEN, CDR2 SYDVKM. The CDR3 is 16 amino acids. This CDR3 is CASSPAGVFTKNIQYF. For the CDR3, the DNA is TGTGCCAGCAGTCCGGCAGGGGTTTTTACCAAAAACATTCAGTACTTC.

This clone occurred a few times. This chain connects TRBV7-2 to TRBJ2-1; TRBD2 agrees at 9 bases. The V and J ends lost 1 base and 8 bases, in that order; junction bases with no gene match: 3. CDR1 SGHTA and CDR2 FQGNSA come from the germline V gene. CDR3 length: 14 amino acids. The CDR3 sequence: CASSLEGLAHEQFF. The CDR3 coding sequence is TGTGCCAGCAGCTTAGAGGGACTAGCCCATGAGCAGTTCTTC. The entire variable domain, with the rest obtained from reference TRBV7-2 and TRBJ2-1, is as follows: GAGVSQSPSNKVTEKGKDVELRCDPISGHTALYWYRQSLGQGLEFLIYFQGNSAPDKSGLPSDRFSAERTGGSVSTLTIQRTQQEDSAVYLCASSLEGLAHEQFFGPGTRLTVL.

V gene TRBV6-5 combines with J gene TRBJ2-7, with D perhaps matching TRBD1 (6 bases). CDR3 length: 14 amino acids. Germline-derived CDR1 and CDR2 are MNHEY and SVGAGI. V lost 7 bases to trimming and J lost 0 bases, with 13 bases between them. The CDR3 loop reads CASTRNRVSYEQYF. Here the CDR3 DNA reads TGTGCCAGCACAAGAAACAGGGTCTCCTACGAGCAGTACTTC.

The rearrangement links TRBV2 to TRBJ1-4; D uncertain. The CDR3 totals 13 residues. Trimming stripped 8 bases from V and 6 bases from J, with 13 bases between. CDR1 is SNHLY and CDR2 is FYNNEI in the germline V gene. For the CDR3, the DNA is TGTGCCAGCGAAGGCGAGGGTTATGAAAAACTGTTTTTT. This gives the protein CASEGEGYEKLFF.

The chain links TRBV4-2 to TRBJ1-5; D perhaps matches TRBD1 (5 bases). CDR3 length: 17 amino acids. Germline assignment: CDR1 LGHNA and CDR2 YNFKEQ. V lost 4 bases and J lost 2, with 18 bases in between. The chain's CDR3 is CASSPSGGRGGNQPQHF. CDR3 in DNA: TGTGCCAGCAGCCCCTCCGGAGGGCGAGGGGGCAATCAGCCCCAGCATTTT.

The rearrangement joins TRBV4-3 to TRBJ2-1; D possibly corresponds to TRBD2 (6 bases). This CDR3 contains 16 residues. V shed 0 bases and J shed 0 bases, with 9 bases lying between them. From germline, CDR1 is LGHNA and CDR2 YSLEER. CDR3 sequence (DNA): TGCGCCAGCAGCCAAGATTTGGGGGGCTCCTACAATGAGCAGTTCTTC. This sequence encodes CASSQDLGGSYNEQFF.

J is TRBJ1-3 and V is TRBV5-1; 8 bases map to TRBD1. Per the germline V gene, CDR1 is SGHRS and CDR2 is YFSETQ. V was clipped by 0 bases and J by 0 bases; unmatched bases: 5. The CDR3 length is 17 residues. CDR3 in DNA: TGCGCCAGCAGCTTGGATTACAGGGGGTTCTCTGGAAACACCATATATTTT. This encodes CASSLDYRGFSGNTIYF.

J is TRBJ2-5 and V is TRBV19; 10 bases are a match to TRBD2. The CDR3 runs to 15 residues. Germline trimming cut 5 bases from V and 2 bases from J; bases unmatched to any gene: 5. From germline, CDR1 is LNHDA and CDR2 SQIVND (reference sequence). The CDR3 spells CASSDWTSGQETQYF. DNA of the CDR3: TGTGCCAGTAGTGATTGGACTAGCGGACAAGAGACCCAGTACTTC.

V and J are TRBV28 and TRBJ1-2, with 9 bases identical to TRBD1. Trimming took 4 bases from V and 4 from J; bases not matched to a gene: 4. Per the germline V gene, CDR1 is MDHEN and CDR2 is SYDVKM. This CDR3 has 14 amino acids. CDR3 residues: CASSSRQGVYGYTF. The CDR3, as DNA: TGTGCCAGCAGTTCCAGACAGGGGGTCTATGGCTACACCTTC.

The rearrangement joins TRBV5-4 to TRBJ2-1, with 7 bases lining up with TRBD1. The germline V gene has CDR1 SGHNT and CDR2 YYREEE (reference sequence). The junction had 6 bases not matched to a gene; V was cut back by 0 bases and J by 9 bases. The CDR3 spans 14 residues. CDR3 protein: CASSLGQGYGEQFF. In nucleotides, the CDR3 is TGTGCCAGCAGCTTGGGACAGGGATACGGTGAGCAGTTCTTC.

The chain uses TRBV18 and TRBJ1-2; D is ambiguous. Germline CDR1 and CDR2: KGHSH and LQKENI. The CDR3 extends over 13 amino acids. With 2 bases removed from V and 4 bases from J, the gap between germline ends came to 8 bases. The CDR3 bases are TGTGCCAGCTCACCAGGGCAGGCCTATGGCTACACCTTC. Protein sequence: CASSPGQAYGYTF.

The CDR3 sequence is CASSQDAATSGLVNEQFF. CDR3 coding DNA: TGTGCCAGCAGCCAAGACGCTGCGACTAGCGGATTGGTCAATGAGCAGTTCTTC. The chain uses TRBV3-1 (or the pseudogene TRBV3-2) and TRBJ2-1, with 9 bases matching TRBD2. The CDR3 runs 18 residues. V gave up 0 bases and J gave up 6 bases; unmatched junction bases: 12. Germline V gives CDR1 LGHDT, CDR2 YNNKEL (reference sequence).

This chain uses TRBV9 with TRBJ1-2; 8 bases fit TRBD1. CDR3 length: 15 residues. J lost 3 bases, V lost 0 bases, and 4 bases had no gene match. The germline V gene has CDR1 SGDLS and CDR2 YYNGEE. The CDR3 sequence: CASSVAPGGDYGYTF. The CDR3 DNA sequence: TGTGCCAGCAGCGTAGCCCCAGGGGGCGACTATGGCTACACCTTC. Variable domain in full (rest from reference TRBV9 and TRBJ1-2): DSGVTQTPKHLITATGQRVTLRCSPRSGDLSVYWYQQSLDQGLQFLIQYYNGEERAKGNILERFSAQQFPDLHSELNLSSLELGDSALYFCASSVAPGGDYGYTFGSGTRLTVV.

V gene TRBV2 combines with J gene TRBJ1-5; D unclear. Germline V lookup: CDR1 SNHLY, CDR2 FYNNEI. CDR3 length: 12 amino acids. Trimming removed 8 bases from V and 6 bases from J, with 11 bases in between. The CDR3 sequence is CASSLLSQPQHF. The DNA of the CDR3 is TGTGCCAGCTCTCTTTTGAGTCAGCCCCAGCATTTT.

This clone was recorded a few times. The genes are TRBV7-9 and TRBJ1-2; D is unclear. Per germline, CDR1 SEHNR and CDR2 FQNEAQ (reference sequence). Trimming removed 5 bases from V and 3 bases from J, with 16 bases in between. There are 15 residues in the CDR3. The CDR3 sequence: CASSPTPPGDYGYTF. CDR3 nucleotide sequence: TGTGCCAGCAGCCCGACCCCGCCCGGAGACTATGGCTACACCTTC.